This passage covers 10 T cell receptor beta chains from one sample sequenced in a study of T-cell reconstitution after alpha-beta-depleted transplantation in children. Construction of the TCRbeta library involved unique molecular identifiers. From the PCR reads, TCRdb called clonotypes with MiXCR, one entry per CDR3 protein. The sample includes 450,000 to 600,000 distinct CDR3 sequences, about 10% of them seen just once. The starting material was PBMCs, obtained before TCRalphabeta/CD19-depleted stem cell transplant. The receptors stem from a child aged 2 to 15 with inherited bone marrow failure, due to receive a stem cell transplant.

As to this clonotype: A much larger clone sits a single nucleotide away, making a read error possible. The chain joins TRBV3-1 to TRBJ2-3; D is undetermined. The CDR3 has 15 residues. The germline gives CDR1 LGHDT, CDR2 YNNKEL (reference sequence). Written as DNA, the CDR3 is TGTGCCTGCAGCCAAGATTTCGCGAGCACAGATACGCAGTATTTT. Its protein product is CACSQDFASTDTQYF.

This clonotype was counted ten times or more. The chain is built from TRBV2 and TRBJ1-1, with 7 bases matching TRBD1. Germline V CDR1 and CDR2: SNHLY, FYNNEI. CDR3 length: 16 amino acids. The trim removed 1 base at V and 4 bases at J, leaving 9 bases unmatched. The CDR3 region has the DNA TGTGCCAGCAGTGAAGATTCAGGGGGAGGATTCACTGAAGCTTTCTTT. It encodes CASSEDSGGGFTEAFF.

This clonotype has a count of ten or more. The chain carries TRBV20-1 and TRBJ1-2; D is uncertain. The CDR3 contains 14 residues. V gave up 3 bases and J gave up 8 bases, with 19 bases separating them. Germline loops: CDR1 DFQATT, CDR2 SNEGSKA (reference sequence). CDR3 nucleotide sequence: TGCAGTGCTAGTCCTTCTGGAGGGTTTAGGGGCTACACCTTC. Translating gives CSASPSGGFRGYTF.

The chain's CDR3 is CASNYGTGATDGYTF. Here the CDR3 DNA reads TGTGCCAGCAACTACGGCACAGGGGCTACGGATGGCTACACCTTC. The genes are TRBV6-1 and TRBJ1-2; 7 bases match TRBD1. Germline values: CDR1 MNHNS, CDR2 SASEGT. V was pared by 7 bases and J by 6 bases, with 14 bases of the junction left unmatched. The CDR3 consists of 15 residues.

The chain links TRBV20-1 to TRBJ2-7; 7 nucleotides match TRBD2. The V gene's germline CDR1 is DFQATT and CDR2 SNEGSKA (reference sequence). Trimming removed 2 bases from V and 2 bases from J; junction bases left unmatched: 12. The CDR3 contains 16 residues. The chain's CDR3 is CSARNSGYILAYEQYF. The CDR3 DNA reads TGCAGTGCTAGAAATAGCGGGTACATCCTGGCCTACGAGCAGTACTTC.

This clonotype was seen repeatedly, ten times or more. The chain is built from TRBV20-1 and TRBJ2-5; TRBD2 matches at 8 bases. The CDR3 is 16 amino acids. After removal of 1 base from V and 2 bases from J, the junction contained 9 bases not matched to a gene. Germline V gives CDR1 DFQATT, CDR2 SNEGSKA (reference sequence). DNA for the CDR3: TGCAGTGCTAGAGTACTAGCGGATCAGAAACAAGAGACCCAGTACTTC. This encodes CSARVLADQKQETQYF.

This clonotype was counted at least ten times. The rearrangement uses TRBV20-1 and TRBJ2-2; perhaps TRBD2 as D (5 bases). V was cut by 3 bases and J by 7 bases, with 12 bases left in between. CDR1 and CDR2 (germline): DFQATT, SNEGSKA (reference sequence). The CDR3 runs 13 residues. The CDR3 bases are TGCAGTGCTAGGGACTCACTTGGCGGGGAGCTGTTTTTT. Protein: CSARDSLGGELFF.

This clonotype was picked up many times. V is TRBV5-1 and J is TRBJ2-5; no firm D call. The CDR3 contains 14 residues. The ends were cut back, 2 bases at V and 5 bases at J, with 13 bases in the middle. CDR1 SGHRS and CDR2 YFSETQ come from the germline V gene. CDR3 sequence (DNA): TGCGCCAGCAGCTTAAGTCAACCAAGGGAGACCCAGTACTTC. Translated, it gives CASSLSQPRETQYF.

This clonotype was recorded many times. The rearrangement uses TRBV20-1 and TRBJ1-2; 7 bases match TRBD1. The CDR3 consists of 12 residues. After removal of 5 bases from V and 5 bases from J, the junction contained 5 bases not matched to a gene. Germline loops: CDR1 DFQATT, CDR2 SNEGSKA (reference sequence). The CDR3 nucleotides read TGCAGTGCTGCCGGGACAGTATATGGCTACACCTTC. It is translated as CSAAGTVYGYTF.

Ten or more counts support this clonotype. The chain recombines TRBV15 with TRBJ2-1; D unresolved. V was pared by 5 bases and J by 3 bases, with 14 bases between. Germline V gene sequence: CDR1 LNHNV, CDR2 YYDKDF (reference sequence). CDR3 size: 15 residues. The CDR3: CATSGPVRVYNEQFF. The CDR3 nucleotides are TGTGCCACCAGCGGCCCGGTCCGGGTCTACAATGAGCAGTTCTTC.